The 25 T cell receptor beta chains presented below share a single source sample, sequenced in a study of human T cells and chemical hapten exposure. A single record per CDR3 protein comes from TCRdb applying MiXCR to the RACE reads. This sample yields some 350,000 distinct CDR3 sequences, of which over 6% are seen a single time; around 5.8% belongs to the top ten. The time point denotes: patch test 2, 6 weeks after DPC sensitization. Treatment in this sample: therapeutic diphenylcyclopropenone sensitization with weekly scalp DPC. The sample here was whole blood, taken in connection with sensitization to the hapten diphenylcyclopropenone (DPC). The origin of the receptors is a woman aged 18-29 years with alopecia areata. Some clones in this sample may be carry-over from other donors' samples.

This clonotype was detected many times. Relative to the germline gene, one junction end is altered; a read error may explain this. This chain links TRBV5-4 with TRBJ2-7; the D gene is possibly TRBD2 (6 bases). The germline CDR1 and CDR2 sequences are SGHNT and YYREEE (reference sequence). The CDR3 has 12 residues. The CDR3 region has the DNA TGTGCCAGCAGCCAAACGGGACTCGCCTCCTCATTC. It codes for CASSQTGLASSF. Full variable domain (missing parts from reference TRBV5-4 and TRBJ2-7): ETGVTQSPTHLIKTRGQQVTLRCSSQSGHNTVSWYQQALGQGPQFIFQYYREEENGRGNFPPRFSGLQFPNYSSELNVNALELDDSALYLCASSQTGLASSFGPGTRLTVT.

This clonotype was seen a handful of times. The V call is TRBV27, the J call TRBJ1-5; TRBD1 agrees at 7 bases. CDR1 is MNHEY and CDR2 is SMNVEV in the germline V gene (reference sequence). V lost 4 bases, J lost 3 bases, and 9 bases stayed unmatched. The CDR3 covers 16 residues. The CDR3 reads CASSSNPDRANQPQHF. CDR3 in DNA: TGTGCCAGCAGTTCCAACCCCGACAGGGCCAATCAGCCCCAGCATTTT.

This clonotype came up a few times. The chain uses TRBV28 and TRBJ2-7, with 8 bases identical to TRBD1. Per germline, CDR1 MDHEN and CDR2 SYDVKM. The CDR3 runs 14 residues. J lost 6 bases, V lost 4 bases, and 8 bases had no gene match. CDR3 loop: CASSYQDREGEQYF. The DNA of the CDR3 is TGTGCCAGCAGTTACCAGGACAGGGAAGGCGAGCAGTACTTC.

This clonotype appeared many times. The V call is TRBV5-1, the J call TRBJ1-1; no clear D. V lost 1 base and J 1 base, leaving 8 bases between the germline ends. The CDR3 totals 14 residues. The germline gives CDR1 SGHRS, CDR2 YFSETQ. The CDR3 nucleotides read TGCGCCAGCAGCTTGATGGCGGGGAACACTGAAGCTTTCTTT. Translated, it gives CASSLMAGNTEAFF.

This clonotype was seen only a few times. The J gene is TRBJ2-3, the V gene TRBV29-1; D is ambiguous. This CDR3 spans 10 amino acids. V was pared by 6 bases and J by 5 bases, with 6 bases between. CDR1 and CDR2 from the germline V gene are SQVTM and ANQGSEA. The CDR3: CSVEVDTQYF. Here the CDR3 DNA reads TGCAGCGTCGAGGTAGATACGCAGTATTTT.

There are many counts of this clonotype. The genes are TRBV5-1 and TRBJ2-3; D could derive from TRBD1 or TRBD2 (5 bases each). CDR3 length: 20 residues. Trimming took off 0 bases at V and 2 bases at J, with 25 bases between the two ends. CDR1 SGHRS and CDR2 YFSETQ come from the germline V gene. The CDR3: CASSLEGSALSGRPTDTQYF. The DNA of the CDR3 is TGCGCCAGCAGCTTGGAGGGTTCGGCGCTTTCAGGGAGACCCACAGATACGCAGTATTTT.

This clonotype was recorded many times. The chain recombines TRBV12-3 or TRBV12-4 with TRBJ1-6; perhaps TRBD1 as D (6 bases). The V end lost 5 bases, the J end lost 5 bases, and 13 bases lay between the germline ends. This CDR3 comprises 15 residues. CDR3 protein: CASSPPTGHNSPLHF. The CDR3 nucleotides read TGTGCCAGCAGTCCACCAACAGGGCATAATTCACCCCTCCACTTT.

As to this clonotype: It may be a read error: a sequence one base away is much more abundant. V gene TRBV12-5 combines with J gene TRBJ1-1; possibly TRBD1 for D (5 bases). The germline V gene encodes CDR1 LGHNT and CDR2 FRNRAP. The CDR3 runs 17 residues. CDR3: CASGLDPLTGMNSEAFF. Written as DNA, the CDR3 is TGTGCTAGTGGTTTGGACCCACTCACAGGCATGAACTCTGAAGCTTTCTTT.

This clonotype was seen just once. CDR3 coding DNA: TGTGCCAGCGGGCCGACAGGGGCCGTCCTGACTTTC. Its translation: CASGPTGAVLTF. The J gene is TRBJ2-6, the V gene TRBV2, with 8 bases that match TRBD1. Germline trimming cut 8 bases from V and 12 bases from J; bases unmatched to any gene: 6. The germline V gene has CDR1 SNHLY and CDR2 FYNNEI. The CDR3 consists of 12 residues.

The table lists this clonotype with a few counts. The chain uses TRBV28 and TRBJ2-3, with D possibly being TRBD2 (5 bases). The germline V gene has CDR1 MDHEN and CDR2 SYDVKM. V was trimmed by 3 bases and J by 2 bases, leaving 9 bases between them. The CDR3 has 14 amino acids. CDR3 sequence (DNA): TGTGCCAGCAGTTTGAGCGGTCTCACAGATACGCAGTATTTT. Translating gives CASSLSGLTDTQYF.

The CDR3 loop reads CASSQVNRGNGNTIYF. CDR3 DNA sequence: TGCGCCAGCAGCCAAGTGAACAGGGGGAATGGAAACACCATATATTTT. The chain employs TRBV4-1 and TRBJ1-3; TRBD1 aligns across 8 bases. The CDR3 has 16 amino acids. V dropped 1 base and J dropped 3; count of bases not matched to a gene: 5. The germline V gene encodes CDR1 MGHRA and CDR2 YSYEKL.

Regarding this clonotype: This clone may be a read error of a much larger clone one base away. V and J are TRBV6-1 and TRBJ1-2, with 11 bases lining up with TRBD1. The CDR3 contains 17 residues. Germline loops: CDR1 MNHNS, CDR2 SASEGT. CDR3 nucleotide sequence: TGTTCCAGCAGTGAAGCGCTTTGGACAGGGGGCCACTATGGCTACACCTTC. Translated: CSSSEALWTGGHYGYTF.

This rearrangement joins TRBV6-1 to TRBJ2-7, with D tentatively TRBD2 (6 bases). The CDR3 has 13 amino acids. The germline gives CDR1 MNHNS, CDR2 SASEGT. V lost 7 bases and J 3 bases, leaving 13 bases between the germline ends. CDR3 in DNA: TGTGCCAGCACTAAAGGGACTGTCTACGAGCAGTACTTC. Its translation is CASTKGTVYEQYF.

The CDR3 coding sequence is TGTGCCAGCAGTTACTCGGGGCTCACCTCTGGAAACACCATATATTTT. Protein product: CASSYSGLTSGNTIYF. The chain has TRBV6-5 and TRBJ1-3, with a weak D call TRBD1 (5 bases). Trimming removed 0 bases at V and 0 bases at J, with 9 bases between. This CDR3 is built from 16 residues. The germline gives CDR1 MNHEY, CDR2 SVGAGI.

This clonotype has more than one count but fewer than ten. CDR3 sequence: CASGTRLAGGSVTGELFF. Here the CDR3 DNA reads TGCGCCAGCGGAACCCGACTAGCGGGGGGCTCCGTCACCGGGGAGCTGTTTTTT. V and J are TRBV4-3 and TRBJ2-2; 13 positions match TRBD2. This CDR3 spans 18 amino acids. Trimming cost V 8 bases and J 4 bases; bases outside gene matches: 13. Germline CDR1 is LGHNA and CDR2 is YSLEER.

This clonotype has just a few counts. The chain uses TRBV19 and TRBJ1-5; a possible D gene is TRBD1 (5 bases). The germline V and J ends were trimmed by 11 bases and 4 bases, with 15 bases remaining between them. CDR1 is LNHDA and CDR2 is SQIVND in the germline V gene (reference sequence). The CDR3 spans 13 residues. CDR3 sequence reads: CAASRGRNQPQHF. Here the CDR3 DNA reads TGTGCCGCTAGCCGGGGGAGGAATCAGCCCCAGCATTTT.

This clonotype was recorded many times. The chain uses TRBV29-1 and TRBJ2-1; possibly TRBD1 or TRBD2 for D (5 bases each). The CDR3 sequence is 12 residues long. Germline V gene lookup returns CDR1 SQVTM and CDR2 ANQGSEA. Between the trimmed V and J ends, which lost 6 bases and 7 bases, there was a span of 13 bases. The CDR3 DNA sequence: TGCAGCGTGGGGAACGGGGCTAATGAGCAGTTCTTC. The encoded protein is CSVGNGANEQFF.

In this sample, this clonotype turned up a few times. The chain carries TRBV2 and TRBJ1-2, with TRBD1 identical over 7 bases. Trimming at V came to 7 bases and at J to 4 bases, leaving 9 bases not matched to a gene. This CDR3 spans 14 amino acids. Germline V gene sequence: CDR1 SNHLY, CDR2 FYNNEI. CDR3 in amino acids: CASTLRGTAYGYTF. In DNA form, the CDR3 reads TGTGCCAGCACCTTACGCGGGACAGCCTATGGCTACACCTTC. Together with reference TRBV2 and TRBJ1-2, the CDR3 gives the full variable domain: EPEVTQTPSHQVTQMGQEVILRCVPISNHLYFYWYRQILGQKVEFLVSFYNNEISEKSEIFDDQFSVERPDGSNFTLKIRSTKLEDSAMYFCASTLRGTAYGYTFGSGTRLTVV.

This clonotype appeared a few times. The chain carries TRBV18 and TRBJ1-2, with 9 bases lining up with TRBD1. Germline assignment: CDR1 KGHSH and CDR2 LQKENI. The V gene end was trimmed by 0 bases and the J gene end by 8 bases; junction bases not matched to a gene: 7. This CDR3 is 15 amino acids long. The CDR3 region has the DNA TGTGCCAGCTCACCACCCGGGACAGGGTTAAAGGGCTACACCTTC. Translated: CASSPPGTGLKGYTF. Complete variable domain (other parts from reference TRBV18 and TRBJ1-2): NAGVMQNPRHLVRRRGQEARLRCSPMKGHSHVYWYRQLPEEGLKFMVYLQKENIIDESGMPKERFSAEFPKEGPSILRIQQVVRGDSAAYFCASSPPGTGLKGYTFGSGTRLTVV.

This clonotype has a count of ten or more. The chain employs TRBV11-2 and TRBJ1-2; TRBD1 is a possible D gene (6 bases). V lost 2 bases and J lost 2, with 24 bases in between. Germline loops: CDR1 SGHAT, CDR2 FQNNGV. This CDR3 is 19 amino acids long. DNA of the CDR3: TGTGCCAGCAGCTTATACCCCCAGGGGACGGGGCCTCTCAACTATGGCTACACCTTC. Protein: CASSLYPQGTGPLNYGYTF. Filled out from reference TRBV11-2 and TRBJ1-2, the complete variable domain reads EAGVAQSPRYKIIEKRQSVAFWCNPISGHATLYWYQQILGQGPKLLIQFQNNGVVDDSQLPKDRFSAERLKGVDSTLKIQPAKLEDSAVYLCASSLYPQGTGPLNYGYTFGSGTRLTVV.

Many counts were recorded for this clonotype. V gene TRBV7-9 combines with J gene TRBJ1-1; D perhaps matches TRBD1 (5 bases). In germline, CDR1 is SEHNR, CDR2 FQNEAQ (reference sequence). V was clipped by 3 bases and J by 5 bases, with 13 bases between them. CDR3 size: 14 residues. The DNA of the CDR3 is TGTGCCAGCAGCTTTGGGCCAACAGGAACTGAAGCTTTCTTT. This sequence encodes CASSFGPTGTEAFF.

The CDR3 DNA follows: TGTGCCAGCAGTCAACAGGGGGCGTATTCCGGGCAGTACTTC. Protein sequence: CASSQQGAYSGQYF. The genes are TRBV12-3 or TRBV12-4 and TRBJ2-7; 9 nucleotides align to TRBD1. Losses at the gene ends were 5 bases for V and 9 bases for J; bases not matched to a gene: 11. This CDR3 region has 14 residues.

This clonotype was seen a few times. The chain joins TRBV28 to TRBJ2-3; no clear D gene. The CDR3 has 15 amino acids. Trimming took 3 bases from V and 2 from J, leaving 12 bases between them. The germline gives CDR1 MDHEN, CDR2 SYDVKM. This chain's CDR3 is CASSFAQDNTDTQYF. The CDR3 DNA sequence: TGTGCCAGCAGTTTCGCCCAGGATAACACAGATACGCAGTATTTT.

This clonotype was seen ten or more times. V usage is TRBV12-3 or TRBV12-4 and J usage is TRBJ1-3; 9 bases agree with TRBD1. The CDR3 runs to 17 residues. V trimming: 4 bases; J trimming: 4 bases; junction bases outside the gene matches: 11. CDR3 region: CASSSTGGDISGNTIYF. The DNA of the CDR3 is TGTGCCAGCAGTTCCACAGGGGGCGATATCTCAGGAAACACCATATATTTT.

This clonotype came up many times. The gene calls are TRBV7-9 and TRBJ1-6, with D perhaps matching TRBD1 (5 bases). V lost 4 bases, J lost 6 bases, and 13 bases lay in between. Germline assignment: CDR1 SEHNR and CDR2 FQNEAQ (reference sequence). The CDR3 consists of 15 residues. This CDR3 is CASSSEGTFNSPLHF. CDR3 in DNA: TGTGCCAGCAGCTCTGAAGGGACCTTTAATTCACCCCTCCACTTT. Using reference TRBV7-9 and TRBJ1-6 for the parts outside the CDR3, the full variable domain is DTGVSQNPRHKITKRGQNVTFRCDPISEHNRLYWYRQTLGQGPEFLTYFQNEAQLEKSRLLSDRFSAERPKGSFSTLEIQRTEQGDSAMYLCASSSEGTFNSPLHFGNGTRLTVT.